This T cell receptor (beta chain) was retrieved from a study of T-cell memory formation after mild COVID-19. Study-wide context: Largely, the TCR clusters proved donor specific.

Study-wide results and limits: Second-wave clones peaking on day 37 lacked confirmed SARS-CoV-2 specificity. Clones that shrank (day 15 to 85) were balanced CD4/CD8, whereas later expanders leaned CD4+. Certain responding clones were present in pre-infection memory, suggesting participation of cross-reactive memory.

In TCRdb, the 5' RACE reads were re-called with MiXCR into one record per CDR3 protein. The table shows hundreds of thousands of distinct CDR3 sequences, with over 25% occurring only once. Trimming shortened V by 3 bases and J by 4 bases, and 7 bases separated the two germline ends. Germline CDR1 and CDR2: SEHNR and FQNEAQ (reference sequence). This CDR3 spans 13 amino acids. This clonotype was counted a few times. What it recognizes is unknown. This TCR came from an adult woman who had mild COVID-19 (a few samples of this study predate the infection). Cell type and time point are not known. The sample comprised PBMCs or a T cell subset sorted from them (not recorded which). The rearrangement uses TRBV7-9 and TRBJ2-1; the D gene is possibly TRBD2 (6 bases). CDR3 coding DNA: TGTGCCAGCAGCTTTGGGGGGTACAATGAGCAGTTCTTC. Its translation is CASSFGGYNEQFF. Variable domain in full (rest from reference TRBV7-9 and TRBJ2-1): DTGVSQNPRHKITKRGQNVTFRCDPISEHNRLYWYRQTLGQGPEFLTYFQNEAQLEKSRLLSDRFSAERPKGSFSTLEIQRTEQGDSAMYLCASSFGGYNEQFFGPGTRLTVL.